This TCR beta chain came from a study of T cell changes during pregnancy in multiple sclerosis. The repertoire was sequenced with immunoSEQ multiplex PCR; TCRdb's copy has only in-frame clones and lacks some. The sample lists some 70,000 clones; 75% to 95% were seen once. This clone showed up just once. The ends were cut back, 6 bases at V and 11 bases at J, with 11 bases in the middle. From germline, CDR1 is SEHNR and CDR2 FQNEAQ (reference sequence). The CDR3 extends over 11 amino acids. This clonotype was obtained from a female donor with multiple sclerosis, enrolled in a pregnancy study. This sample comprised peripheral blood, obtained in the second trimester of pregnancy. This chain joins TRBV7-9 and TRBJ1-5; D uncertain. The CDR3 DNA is TGTGCCAGCAGTTCCGGGGAAGCCCAGCATTTT. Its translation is CASSSGEAQHF. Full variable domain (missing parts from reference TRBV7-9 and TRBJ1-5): DTGVSQNPRHKITKRGQNVTFRCDPISEHNRLYWYRQTLGQGPEFLTYFQNEAQLEKSRLLSDRFSAERPKGSFSTLEIQRTEQGDSAMYLCASSSGEAQHFGDGTRLSIL.